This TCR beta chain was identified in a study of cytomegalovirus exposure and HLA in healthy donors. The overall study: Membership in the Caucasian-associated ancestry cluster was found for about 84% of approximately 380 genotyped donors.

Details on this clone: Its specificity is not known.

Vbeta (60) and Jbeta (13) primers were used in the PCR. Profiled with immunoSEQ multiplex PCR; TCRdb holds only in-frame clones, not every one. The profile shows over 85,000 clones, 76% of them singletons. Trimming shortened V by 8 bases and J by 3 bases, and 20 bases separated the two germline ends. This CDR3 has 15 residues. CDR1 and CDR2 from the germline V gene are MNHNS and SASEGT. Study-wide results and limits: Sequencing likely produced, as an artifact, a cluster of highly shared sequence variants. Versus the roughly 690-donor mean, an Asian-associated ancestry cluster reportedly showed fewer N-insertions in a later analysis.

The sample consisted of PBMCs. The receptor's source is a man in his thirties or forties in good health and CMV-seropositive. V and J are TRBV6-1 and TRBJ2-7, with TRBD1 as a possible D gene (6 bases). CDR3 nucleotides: TGTGCCAGCGGTCAAGGAAATGTAGGGGGCTACGAGCAGTACTTC. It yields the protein CASGQGNVGGYEQYF.